The rows below give T cell receptor beta chains drawn from one sample of a study of identical twins. TCRdb re-called the 5' RACE reads through MiXCR, storing one row per CDR3 protein. The table has 700,000 or so distinct CDR3 sequences, 21% seen once. These same records also appear under a second study, on T cells expressing NK-cell markers.

Sequencing used PBMCs. The source is a woman aged 18-35 years in good health. CDR3s include the opening cysteine and the closing phenylalanine or tryptophan. The order of the fields is D gene, V gene, J gene, clone size, CDR3 DNA, CDR3 protein. A D gene is named only where the DNA matches it firmly. Not all rows give a size; the values are once, few, many and, for expanded clones, a class.

D gene: TRBD2
V gene: TRBV20-1
J gene: TRBJ2-3
clone size: .
CDR3 DNA: TGCAGTGCTAGCCCAAGGAGGGGGACTAGCGGGACAGATACGCAGTATTTT
CDR3 protein: CSASPRRGTSGTDTQYF

D gene: .
V gene: TRBV6-2/TRBV6-3
J gene: TRBJ2-3
clone size: .
CDR3 DNA: TGTGCCAGCAAGGGGACGGCCCGGGATACGCAGTATTTT
CDR3 protein: CASKGTARDTQYF

D gene: .
V gene: TRBV9
J gene: TRBJ2-2
clone size: .
CDR3 DNA: TGTGCCAGCAGCCCCATTTCATCGGGGGAGCTGTTTTTT
CDR3 protein: CASSPISSGELFF

D gene: .
V gene: TRBV11-3
J gene: TRBJ2-1
clone size: few
CDR3 DNA: TGTGCCAGCAGCCCCGACGACATGGGTGAGCAGTTCTTC
CDR3 protein: CASSPDDMGEQFF

D gene: .
V gene: TRBV20-1
J gene: TRBJ2-5
clone size: many
CDR3 DNA: TGCAGTGCCTCAACCGGGACGGAAGAGACCCAGTACTTC
CDR3 protein: CSASTGTEETQYF

D gene: TRBD2
V gene: TRBV5-5
J gene: TRBJ2-7
clone size: .
CDR3 DNA: TGTGCCAGCAGCTTCGGACTAGCGGGAATCACCTACGAGCAGTACTTC
CDR3 protein: CASSFGLAGITYEQYF

D gene: .
V gene: TRBV7-6
J gene: TRBJ1-1
clone size: .
CDR3 DNA: TGTGCCAGCACCCCCCTTCGGACTGAAGCTTTCTTT
CDR3 protein: CASTPLRTEAFF

D gene: .
V gene: TRBV5-8
J gene: TRBJ1-1
clone size: .
CDR3 DNA: TGTGCCAGCAGCACGCGATTGAACACTGAAGCTTTCTTT
CDR3 protein: CASSTRLNTEAFF

D gene: .
V gene: TRBV20-1
J gene: TRBJ2-1
clone size: few
CDR3 DNA: TGCAGTGCTGGCCGCGGTGAGCAGTTCTTC
CDR3 protein: CSAGRGEQFF

D gene: TRBD1
V gene: TRBV7-2
J gene: TRBJ1-4
clone size: .
CDR3 DNA: TGTGCCAGCAGCTCGAGGACAGGGAGGGGAGAAAAACTGTTTTTT
CDR3 protein: CASSSRTGRGEKLFF

D gene: TRBD2
V gene: TRBV20-1
J gene: TRBJ2-3
clone size: .
CDR3 DNA: TGCAGTGCTAGTCCAAGACTCGGTAGCGGGATTATCACAGATACGCAGTATTTT
CDR3 protein: CSASPRLGSGIITDTQYF

D gene: TRBD1
V gene: TRBV20-1
J gene: TRBJ2-7
clone size: many
CDR3 DNA: TGCAGTGCTCACGACTCCGGGACAGTAGACGAGCAGTACTTC
CDR3 protein: CSAHDSGTVDEQYF

D gene: TRBD1
V gene: TRBV29-1
J gene: TRBJ2-1
clone size: many
CDR3 DNA: TGCGGTTCGACACAGGGGGAACGGGATGAGCAGTTCTTC
CDR3 protein: CGSTQGERDEQFF

D gene: .
V gene: TRBV2
J gene: TRBJ2-7
clone size: .
CDR3 DNA: TGTGCCAGCACAAGGGGGACTTTGATATACGAGCAGTACTTC
CDR3 protein: CASTRGTLIYEQYF

D gene: .
V gene: TRBV7-2
J gene: TRBJ2-7
clone size: .
CDR3 DNA: TGTGCCAGCAGCTTAGCCCCAGGGAACTACGAGCAGTACTTC
CDR3 protein: CASSLAPGNYEQYF

D gene: .
V gene: TRBV7-2
J gene: TRBJ2-1
clone size: few
CDR3 DNA: TGTGCCAGCAGTTTCCCGGGCTACAATGAGCAGTTCTTC
CDR3 protein: CASSFPGYNEQFF

D gene: .
V gene: TRBV7-9
J gene: TRBJ1-2
clone size: few
CDR3 DNA: TGTGCCAGCAGCTTAGGGACCAGAGCTAACTATGGCTACACCTTC
CDR3 protein: CASSLGTRANYGYTF

D gene: .
V gene: TRBV20-1
J gene: TRBJ2-5
clone size: .
CDR3 DNA: TGCAGTGCCCCGGACAAACCCCAAGAGACCCAGTACTTC
CDR3 protein: CSAPDKPQETQYF

D gene: TRBD2
V gene: TRBV12-3/TRBV12-4
J gene: TRBJ2-7
clone size: .
CDR3 DNA: TGTGCCAGCAGTTTCGGGACTAGCGGAATCTACGAGCAGTACTTC
CDR3 protein: CASSFGTSGIYEQYF

D gene: .
V gene: TRBV9
J gene: TRBJ2-1
clone size: .
CDR3 DNA: TGTGCCAGCAGCGCCACCGGGACCTCCTACAATGAGCAGTTCTTC
CDR3 protein: CASSATGTSYNEQFF

D gene: .
V gene: TRBV6-6
J gene: TRBJ1-2
clone size: few
CDR3 DNA: TGTGCCAGCACGCAGGCTGACTATGGCTACACCTTC
CDR3 protein: CASTQADYGYTF

D gene: .
V gene: TRBV20-1
J gene: TRBJ2-4
clone size: few
CDR3 DNA: TGCAGTGGGAGAAGCTGGGCCAAAAACATTCAGTACTTC
CDR3 protein: CSGRSWAKNIQYF

D gene: .
V gene: TRBV4-1
J gene: TRBJ1-2
clone size: few
CDR3 DNA: TGCGCCAGCAGCCGCCAGCTAGGTGGCTACACCTTC
CDR3 protein: CASSRQLGGYTF

D gene: .
V gene: TRBV15
J gene: TRBJ1-2
clone size: few
CDR3 DNA: TGTGCCACCAGCACTCGGCCCCCTGTTTCTGGCTACACCTTC
CDR3 protein: CATSTRPPVSGYTF